At least ten counts were recorded for the clone carrying this T cell receptor (beta chain). Its antigen is undetermined. The ends were cut back, 4 bases at V and 1 base at J, with 11 bases in the middle. The CDR3 length is 14 residues. Germline assignment: CDR1 SGHTA and CDR2 FQGNSA. These data belong to a study of blood T cells in healthy people across ages. General study results and limits: When set beside aged donors, long-lived donors presented more naive CD4+ cells and higher diversity. No conclusive comparison of naive versus antigen-experienced cells was possible with unsorted PBMCs. The authors considered diversity estimates from one million T cells to be underestimates.

A sample-barcoded 5' primer and a J-beta primer mix were used in a second PCR of about 6 to 11 cycles. Each cDNA molecule carried a tag from a template-switch adaptor that contained 12 random nucleotides. TCRdb re-called the 5' RACE reads through MiXCR, storing one row per CDR3 protein. The table includes 870,000 or so distinct CDR3 sequences, around 28% detected once. The source material was blood. V and J are TRBV7-2 and TRBJ2-7; possibly TRBD1 for D (6 bases). This receptor was identified in a woman aged 80 or over in good health. Written as DNA, the CDR3 is TGTGCCAGCAGCTCTCATGGGACATCCTACGAGCAGTACTTC. Protein sequence: CASSSHGTSYEQYF.